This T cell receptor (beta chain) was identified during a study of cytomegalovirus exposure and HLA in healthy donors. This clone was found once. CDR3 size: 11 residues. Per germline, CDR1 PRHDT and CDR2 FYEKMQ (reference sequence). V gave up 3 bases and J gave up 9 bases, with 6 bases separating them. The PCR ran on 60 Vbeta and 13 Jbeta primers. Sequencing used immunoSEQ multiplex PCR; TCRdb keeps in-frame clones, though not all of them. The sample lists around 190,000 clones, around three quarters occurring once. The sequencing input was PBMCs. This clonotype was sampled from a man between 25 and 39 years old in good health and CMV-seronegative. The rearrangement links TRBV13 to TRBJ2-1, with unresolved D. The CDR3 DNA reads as TGTGCCAGCAGCTTTCAGATTGAGCAGTTCTTC. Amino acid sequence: CASSFQIEQFF.